This T cell receptor beta chain was retrieved from a study of monozygotic twins with inflammatory bowel disease. Study-wide results and limits: It was in IBD patients that TCRbeta diversity (inverse Simpson) was lower than in healthy co-twins.

Regarding this clonotype: Antigen: not known.

TCRdb derives one entry per CDR3 protein from the 5' RACE reads, leaving out DNA. The specimen's table records nearly 450,000 distinct CDR3 sequences. The germline CDR1 and CDR2 sequences are ENHRY and SYGVKD. The CDR3 is 13 residues long. Sequenced: blood. This sequence joins TRBV10-3 and TRBJ1-1; TCRdb reports TRBD1, a call that lacks DNA to check it against. The TCR was taken from a human donor with ulcerative colitis or Crohn's disease, or a healthy co-twin of an affected twin (not recorded which). CDR3 residues: CASGQGFGTEAFF.